A selection of T cell receptor beta chains follows, all from one sample in a study of T cells in Graves' hyperthyroidism and ophthalmopathy. TCRdb fed the multiplex PCR reads into MiXCR, producing one record per CDR3 protein. The sample contains around 620,000 distinct CDR3 sequences, approximately 14% of which appear only once. The sequencing input was blood. The receptors shown here come from a woman between 18 and 30 years old with Graves' ophthalmopathy. Each CDR3 is given with its conserved first and last residue. Each record gives: J gene, D gene, V gene, clone size, CDR3 DNA, CDR3 protein. D genes are given only for firm matches. Clone size, where shown, is once, few, many, or a class for clones that have expanded.

TRBJ1-2 . TRBV9 . TGTGCCAGCAGCGTCCAAGCCTATGGCTACACCTTC CASSVQAYGYTF
TRBJ2-1 TRBD2 TRBV30 once TGTGCCTGGAGTGTAGCGGGACCCCATCCCTACAATGAGCAGTTCTTC CAWSVAGPHPYNEQFF
TRBJ1-2 . TRBV7-9 few TGTGCCAGCAGCTACGGAAGTAACTATGGCTACACCTTC CASSYGSNYGYTF
TRBJ1-5 . TRBV20-1 many TGCAGTGCTAGTGGAAGGACGGATAGCAATCAGCCCCAGCATTTT CSASGRTDSNQPQHF
TRBJ2-7 . TRBV30 many TGTGCCTGGAGTGGGGTCGCGGTCGAGCAGTACTTC CAWSGVAVEQYF
TRBJ2-7 . TRBV20-1 many TGCAGTGCTAGAGAGACGGGACAATACGAGCAGTACTTC CSARETGQYEQYF
TRBJ2-3 . TRBV7-9 . TGTGCCAGCAGCCAGGGGGATGGCGGGAGGTCTTATACGCAGTATTTT CASSQGDGGRSYTQYF
TRBJ1-4 . TRBV7-8 many TGTGCCAGCAGCCCTCGTTGGGGACCCGGAGAAAAACTGTTTTTT CASSPRWGPGEKLFF
TRBJ2-2 . TRBV11-3 many TGTGCCAGCAGCTTCCGGGACATAGCTTACACCGGGGAGCTGTTTTTT CASSFRDIAYTGELFF
TRBJ1-4 . TRBV5-8 few TGTGCCAGCAGCTTGGCCGGAACTTTCAATGAAAAACTGTTTTTT CASSLAGTFNEKLFF
TRBJ2-1 . TRBV7-2 . TGCGCCAGCAGCCAAGGGGGGACATTCAGGACATATGAGCAGTTCTTC CASSQGGTFRTYEQFF
TRBJ1-3 . TRBV12-3/TRBV12-4 . TGTGCCAGCAGTTTTATCGGCAGGTCAAACTCTGGAAACACCATATATTTT CASSFIGRSNSGNTIYF
TRBJ2-5 TRBD2 TRBV6-2/TRBV6-3 . TGTGCCAGCAGTACCTATCTTTCTAGCGGGAATCAAGAGACCCAGTACTTC CASSTYLSSGNQETQYF
TRBJ2-1 TRBD2 TRBV24-1 many TGTGCCACCAGTGGTCGGTGGGGACTAGCGGACAATGAGCAGTTCTTC CATSGRWGLADNEQFF
TRBJ1-2 . TRBV12-5 . TGTGCTAGTGGATTGAGGGTTAACTATGGCTACACCTTC CASGLRVNYGYTF
TRBJ2-5 . TRBV20-1 . TGCAGTGCCCGACCCGAGGGGACCCAGTACTTC CSARPEGTQYF
TRBJ2-7 TRBD2 TRBV9 many TGTGCCAGCAGCGCGTCGGGAGGCTCCTACGAGCAGTACTTC CASSASGGSYEQYF
TRBJ2-5 TRBD2 TRBV28 . TGTGCCAGCCCCCCCGGGACTAGCGGGAAAGAGACCCAGTACTTC CASPPGTSGKETQYF
TRBJ1-5 . TRBV12-5 many TGTGCTAGTGGTGTGACAGGCCACGGCAATCAGCCCCAGCATTTT CASGVTGHGNQPQHF
TRBJ2-7 TRBD2 TRBV28 . TGTGCCAGCAGTCCTTGGACTAGCGGGAGGAGGGACTGCTACGAGCAGTACTTC CASSPWTSGRRDCYEQYF
TRBJ2-1 TRBD2 TRBV20-1 . TGCAGTGCTAGTACGGGGACTAGCGGCCTGGGGGACGATGAGCAGTTCTTC CSASTGTSGLGDDEQFF
TRBJ2-5 . TRBV6-2/TRBV6-3 few TGTGCCAGCTTCCCGGGAGAAGAGACCCAGTACTTC CASFPGEETQYF
TRBJ2-3 TRBD2 TRBV27 many TGTGCCAGTTCATGGAGAACTAGCGAGCCAGATACGCAGTATTTT CASSWRTSEPDTQYF
TRBJ2-3 . TRBV27 many TGTGCCAGCAGTCCCTGGACGGAGACCACAGATACGCAGTATTTT CASSPWTETTDTQYF
TRBJ1-2 TRBD1 TRBV19 few TGTGCCAGTACAACAGGGGGCCCACTTTTCTCCAACTATGGCTACACCTTC CASTTGGPLFSNYGYTF
TRBJ2-7 . TRBV7-9 many TGTGCCAGCAGCAAAACCTACGAGCAGTACTTC CASSKTYEQYF
TRBJ1-5 TRBD1 TRBV4-1 . TGCGCCAGCAGCCCAGGGACAGAGAGCAATCAGCCCCAGCATTTT CASSPGTESNQPQHF
TRBJ2-7 . TRBV7-9 . TGTGCCAGCAGCCCTAATGCCTACGAGCAGTACTTC CASSPNAYEQYF
TRBJ2-7 TRBD2 TRBV19 . TGTGCCTCCTCGACTAGCGGAGACCCCTACGAGCAGTACTTC CASSTSGDPYEQYF
TRBJ2-5 TRBD1 TRBV24-1 . TGTGCCACCAGTAGCTCCGGGACAGGGCGCTTAGAGACCCAGTACTTC CATSSSGTGRLETQYF
TRBJ1-1 . TRBV2 many TGTGCCAGCAGCCGCAGGGGGAACACTGAAGCTTTCTTT CASSRRGNTEAFF
TRBJ1-6 TRBD1 TRBV6-2/TRBV6-3 few TGTGCCAGCAGTTACGGTGAGGGGGCTTCACCCCTCCACTTT CASSYGEGASPLHF
TRBJ2-7 . TRBV2 many TGTGCCAGCAGCAACCAGGGTTACGAGCAGTACTTC CASSNQGYEQYF
TRBJ2-7 . TRBV28 many TGTGCCAGCAGTTTTAGACGAACTATCGAGCAGTACTTC CASSFRRTIEQYF
TRBJ1-1 TRBD1 TRBV10-3 many TGTGCCATCAGGCCCGGGCAGGGGGCCGACACTGAAGCTTTCTTT CAIRPGQGADTEAFF
TRBJ2-2 . TRBV2 many TGTGCCAGCAGTGCTGGGGCGAACACCGGGGAGCTGTTTTTT CASSAGANTGELFF
TRBJ2-5 TRBD2 TRBV30 few TGTGCCTGGATTCCCCGGGGAGGGTCCCAAGAGACCCAGTACTTC CAWIPRGGSQETQYF